This TCR beta chain was captured by sequencing in a study of T cells in Graves' hyperthyroidism and ophthalmopathy. Overall study context: At the time of initial diagnosis and before any treatment, peripheral blood was collected.

Exclusion criteria comprised uncontrolled infection, other autoimmune disease, pregnancy or lactation. TCR beta CDR3 region amplification was performed from RNA transcripts. The primer set for the first-round RT-PCR of the TCR CDR3 was HTBI. TCRdb ran MiXCR on the multiplex PCR reads and lists one entry per CDR3 protein. The table records about 720,000 distinct CDR3 sequences, 16% of them present only once. The CDR3 spans 15 residues. The germline V gene has CDR1 MDHEN and CDR2 SYDVKM. Trimming left V 6 bases short and J 7 bases short, with 21 bases between. There are many counts of this clonotype. The material sequenced was blood. The chain employs TRBV28 and TRBJ2-5; the D gene is possibly TRBD2 (5 bases). The sequence was obtained from a man aged 18 to 29 with Graves' hyperthyroidism. In DNA form, the CDR3 reads TGTGCCAGCAGCTCTAGGAAGCGGCCAAACCTGACCCAGTACTTC. Translated, it gives CASSSRKRPNLTQYF. The whole variable domain, remainder taken from reference TRBV28 and TRBJ2-5, is DVKVTQSSRYLVKRTGEKVFLECVQDMDHENMFWYRQDPGLGLRLIYFSYDVKMKEKGDIPEGYSVSREKKERFSLILESASTNQTSMYLCASSSRKRPNLTQYFGPGTRLLVL.